This T cell receptor beta chain was sequenced for a study of blood T cell repertoires in COVID-19. Study as a whole: Sources were T cells, B-cell-depleted T cells, or PBMCs; the material itself was cDNA or gDNA.

CDR3 length: 11 residues. Trimming removed 3 bases from V and 5 bases from J, with 4 bases in between. The germline CDR1 and CDR2 sequences are WSHSY and SAAADI. Repertoires were generated with immunoSEQ multiplex PCR, while TCRdb's copy carries only in-frame clones and drops some. The sample records about 200,000 clones, 94% being singletons. The sequence derives from a man younger than 40 with COVID-19, enrolled during active disease. The V and J genes are TRBV10-2 and TRBJ2-5, with no clear D. Sequencing was performed on peripheral blood. CDR3 in DNA: TGCGCCAGCAGTGAACGGGAGACCCAGTACTTC. This gives the protein CASSERETQYF.